Below are 30 T cell receptor beta chains sequenced from a single sample in a study of OX40 agonist ivuxolimab in advanced cancers. TCRdb keeps only in-frame clones here, not all; method: immunoSEQ multiplex PCR. The sample lists around 40,000 clones; around 87% were seen once. Sequences were derived from CD4+ or CD8+ T cells sorted from blood, sampled in a trial of the OX40 agonist ivuxolimab. Receptors originate from an adult with an advanced solid tumor such as melanoma, head and neck, liver or kidney cancer.

The V gene is TRBV27, the J gene TRBJ1-2, with D hard to call. The CDR3 consists of 13 residues. Germline lookup yields CDR1 MNHEY and CDR2 SMNVEV (reference sequence). Trimming pared 3 bases from V and 0 bases from J, leaving 5 bases between. The CDR3: CASSFQTNYGYTF. In DNA form, the CDR3 reads TGTGCCAGCAGTTTTCAGACTAACTATGGCTACACCTTC.

The chain is built from TRBV7-2 and TRBJ2-1, with 9 bases matching TRBD2. V lost 5 bases, J lost 7 bases, and 9 bases stayed unmatched. Germline CDR1 and CDR2: SGHTA and FQGNSA. This CDR3 spans 15 amino acids. As DNA, the CDR3 is TGTGCCAGCAGCCGAGAGGCGGGAGGGATAAATGAGCAGTTCTTC. Residues: CASSREAGGINEQFF.

This chain uses TRBV7-9 with TRBJ1-1, with 9 bases fitting TRBD1. Germline-derived CDR1 and CDR2 are SEHNR and FQNEAQ (reference sequence). The CDR3 spans 16 residues. The trim removed 5 bases at V and 7 bases at J, leaving 14 bases unmatched. Here the CDR3 DNA reads TGTGCCAGCAGCGTAGGCCTCACAGGGGGCAGGGGTGAAGCTTTCTTT. Protein: CASSVGLTGGRGEAFF.

This sequence joins TRBV7-2 and TRBJ1-2; no firm D call. This CDR3 is 14 amino acids long. Trimming took 1 base from V and 2 from J, leaving 8 bases between them. Per the germline V gene, CDR1 is SGHTA and CDR2 is FQGNSA. The CDR3 nucleotides read TGTGCCAGCAGCTTAGTTGGGCAGAACTATGGCTACACCTTC. It translates to CASSLVGQNYGYTF.

The chain couples TRBV28 to TRBJ2-4; TRBD1 matches 9 bases. This CDR3 is built from 16 residues. Germline CDR1 MDHEN, CDR2 SYDVKM. The junction had 13 bases not matched to a gene; V was cut back by 5 bases and J by 8 bases. CDR3 sequence: CASSLKVGQGSDIQYF. CDR3 sequence (DNA): TGTGCCAGCAGTCTAAAGGTCGGACAGGGGTCGGACATTCAGTACTTC.

The J gene is TRBJ2-1, the V gene TRBV19, with unresolved D. The CDR3 contains 12 residues. Germline V gene sequence: CDR1 LNHDA, CDR2 SQIVND (reference sequence). Trimming removed 7 bases at V and 6 bases at J, with 10 bases between. The CDR3 nucleotides are TGTGCCAGTAAGGCAGATTCCAATGAGCAGTTCTTC. Encoded protein: CASKADSNEQFF.

This rearrangement joins TRBV4-1 to TRBJ2-1, with TRBD2 matching over 10 bases. The CDR3 length is 15 residues. The J segment lost 13 bases and the V segment lost 5 bases, leaving 14 bases of the junction unmatched. From germline, CDR1 is MGHRA and CDR2 YSYEKL. The CDR3 DNA reads TGCGCCAGCAGCTTCGGAGGTAGCGGGAGGCCAGCCCAGTTCTTC. Amino acids: CASSFGGSGRPAQFF.

V usage is TRBV2 and J usage is TRBJ2-7; 7 bases are shared with TRBD1. The germline V gene encodes CDR1 SNHLY and CDR2 FYNNEI. After removal of 7 bases from V and 4 bases from J, the junction contained 7 bases not matched to a gene. This CDR3 is 13 amino acids long. The CDR3 DNA reads TGTGCCAGCACAGGGCAGGGGGATTACGAGCAGTACGTC. This translates into CASTGQGDYEQYV.

In its sample, this clone ranks as medium-sized. The CDR3 DNA reads TGTGCCAGCAGCCCCACGGTAAACTACGAGCAGTACTTC. Amino acid sequence: CASSPTVNYEQYF. The chain carries TRBV9 and TRBJ2-7; no firm D call. Trimming shortened V by 4 bases and J by 3 bases, and 11 bases separated the two germline ends. The CDR3 has 13 residues. Per the germline V gene, CDR1 is SGDLS and CDR2 is YYNGEE.

V is TRBV4-2 and J is TRBJ2-1; 10 nucleotides match TRBD2. CDR1 and CDR2 from the germline V gene are LGHNA and YNFKEQ. V shed 1 base, J shed 4 bases, and the junction held 13 bases outside the gene matches. The CDR3 runs to 19 residues. Here the CDR3 reads CASSQVISGGSPTYNEQFF. In DNA, the CDR3 is TGTGCCAGCAGCCAAGTTATTAGCGGGGGGTCTCCAACATACAATGAGCAGTTCTTC.

This chain connects TRBV27 to TRBJ2-7; D is unclear. V dropped 5 bases and J dropped 6 bases, with 8 bases sitting between them. The germline V gene has CDR1 MNHEY and CDR2 SMNVEV (reference sequence). This CDR3 has 11 amino acids. CDR3 amino acids: CASSPTGEQYV. DNA for the CDR3: TGTGCCAGCAGTCCCACGGGCGAGCAGTACGTC.

This clone was counted between two and nine times. The chain employs TRBV28 and TRBJ1-6, with TRBD1 identical over 9 bases. After removal of 5 bases from V and 11 bases from J, the junction contained 10 bases not matched to a gene. The germline CDR1 and CDR2 sequences are MDHEN and SYDVKM. The CDR3 contains 15 residues. In DNA form, the CDR3 reads TGTGCCAGCAGTCTAGCCGACAGGGGGGTTACACCCCTCCACTTT. It codes for CASSLADRGVTPLHF.

V usage is TRBV20-1 and J usage is TRBJ1-1, with D unclear. From germline, CDR1 is DFQATT and CDR2 SNEGSKA (reference sequence). The CDR3 extends over 11 amino acids. The germline V and J ends were trimmed by 5 bases and 3 bases, with 7 bases remaining between them. The CDR3 is CSAAAYTEAFF. The CDR3 DNA follows: TGCAGTGCTGCAGCGTACACTGAAGCTTTCTTT.

The genes are TRBV7-3 and TRBJ1-1, with no clear D. The CDR3 totals 15 residues. With 2 bases removed from V and 4 bases from J, the gap between germline ends came to 14 bases. Germline CDR1 and CDR2: SGHTA and FQGTGA. The CDR3 nucleotides are TGTGCCAGCAGCTTATTTCCGGGCGAGGGCACTGAAGCTTTCTTT. It codes for CASSLFPGEGTEAFF.

In regard to this clone: An end of the junction differs from the germline gene, which may be a read error. The gene calls are TRBV6-1 and TRBJ1-2; tentatively, D is TRBD1 (5 bases). The CDR3 has 12 amino acids. CDR1 and CDR2 (germline): MNHNS, SASEGT. DNA of the CDR3: TGTGCCAGCCTATCCGGGACGAGCCTTTATGGCTTC. It specifies CASLSGTSLYGF.

This chain uses TRBV27 with TRBJ1-3; unclear D gene. The CDR3 has 16 residues. The V end was cut by 3 bases, the J end by 0 bases, with 12 bases between. CDR1 and CDR2 from the germline V gene are MNHEY and SMNVEV (reference sequence). DNA for the CDR3: TGTGCCAGCAGTTTGGGTCCCCTCTTCTCTGGAAACACCATATATTTT. Its translation is CASSLGPLFSGNTIYF.

This chain connects TRBV4-1 to TRBJ1-2; D is unresolved. The V gene's germline CDR1 is MGHRA and CDR2 YSYEKL. The V end lost 5 bases, the J end lost 7 bases, and 23 bases lay between the germline ends. The CDR3 runs 16 residues. The CDR3 sequence: CASSEPDQTLRTGYTF. CDR3 nucleotides: TGCGCCAGCAGCGAACCCGACCAAACGCTAAGGACTGGCTACACCTTC.

V usage is TRBV14 and J usage is TRBJ2-5; 9 bases are a match to TRBD2. Trimming at V came to 1 base and at J to 1 base, leaving 10 bases not matched to a gene. The CDR3 contains 18 residues. The germline V gene has CDR1 SGHDN and CDR2 FVKESK. The CDR3 is CASSQAVWLAGFQETQYF. CDR3 nucleotide sequence: TGTGCCAGCAGCCAAGCTGTCTGGCTAGCGGGGTTCCAAGAGACCCAGTACTTC.

The gene calls are TRBV7-8 and TRBJ2-1, with D perhaps TRBD1 or TRBD2 (7 bases each). This CDR3 has 17 amino acids. Germline CDR1 and CDR2: SGHVS and FQNEAQ. The V end was cut by 2 bases, the J end by 6 bases, with 20 bases between. The CDR3 region has the DNA TGTGCCAGCAGCTTAAGGGGAGGGACAGTCTGGGGCAATGAGCAGTTCTTC. It encodes CASSLRGGTVWGNEQFF.

V gene TRBV5-4 combines with J gene TRBJ2-7; the match to TRBD1 covers 7 bases. Per the germline V gene, CDR1 is SGHNT and CDR2 is YYREEE (reference sequence). This CDR3 region has 14 residues. The ends lost 4 bases at V and 2 bases at J; junction bases unmatched: 6. The CDR3 loop reads CASSLDRAAYEQYV. In nucleotides, the CDR3 is TGTGCCAGCAGCCTCGACAGGGCGGCCTACGAGCAGTACGTC.

The chain couples TRBV2 to TRBJ1-1, with D possibly matching TRBD1 (6 bases). Between the trimmed V and J ends, which lost 8 bases and 4 bases, there was a span of 14 bases. CDR1 and CDR2 from the germline V gene are SNHLY and FYNNEI. The CDR3 covers 13 residues. In DNA, the CDR3 is TGTGCCAGCCCATACAGGGATTTCACTGAAGCTTTCTTT. It is translated as CASPYRDFTEAFF.

This clone was found once. V is TRBV5-1 and J is TRBJ2-1, with 9 bases aligning to TRBD2. CDR1 SGHRS and CDR2 YFSETQ come from the germline V gene. The CDR3 is 18 amino acids. Trimming at V came to 2 bases and at J to 5 bases, leaving 14 bases not matched to a gene. CDR3 protein: CASSLGLAPHLTNNEQFF. DNA of the CDR3: TGCGCCAGCAGCTTAGGACTAGCGCCACACCTAACCAACAATGAGCAGTTCTTC.

Written as DNA, the CDR3 is TGTGCCAGCAGCGTAGGGGGTAGCGGCTACGAGCAGTACTTC. Translated, it gives CASSVGGSGYEQYF. V usage is TRBV9 and J usage is TRBJ2-7; possible D gene TRBD2, 6 bases. Trimming left V 0 bases short and J 3 bases short, with 10 bases between. The germline gives CDR1 SGDLS, CDR2 YYNGEE. The CDR3 length is 14 residues.

CDR3: CASSEAGAVSYEQYV. CDR3 DNA: TGTGCCAGCAGTGAAGCAGGGGCGGTCTCCTACGAGCAGTACGTC. The chain recombines TRBV6-1 with TRBJ2-7; tentative D call: TRBD1 (5 bases). With 0 bases removed from V and 0 bases from J, the gap between germline ends came to 9 bases. This CDR3 is 15 amino acids long. CDR1 is MNHNS and CDR2 is SASEGT in the germline V gene.

The chain recombines TRBV6-6 with TRBJ2-3; TRBD1 matches at 9 bases. Germline loops: CDR1 MNHNY, CDR2 SVGAGI (reference sequence). This CDR3 contains 15 residues. The V and J ends lost 4 bases and 1 base, in that order; junction bases with no gene match: 3. The CDR3 here is CASSWTGEGTDTQYF. In DNA, the CDR3 is TGTGCCAGCAGTTGGACAGGGGAGGGCACAGATACGCAGTATTTT.

This chain joins TRBV28 and TRBJ2-7, with D unclear. The V gene's germline CDR1 is MDHEN and CDR2 SYDVKM. With 1 base removed from V and 0 bases from J, the gap between germline ends came to 4 bases. This CDR3 has 13 amino acids. The CDR3 DNA sequence: TGTGCCAGCAGTTTATCCCCCTCCTACGAGCAGTACTTC. Its protein is CASSLSPSYEQYF.

This chain joins TRBV5-4 and TRBJ2-5; the match to TRBD2 covers 7 bases. Germline assignment: CDR1 SGHNT and CDR2 YYREEE (reference sequence). V shed 3 bases and J 2 bases; nucleotides not matched to a gene: 7. The CDR3 runs 15 residues. DNA for the CDR3: TGTGCCAGCAGCTACCAGGGAGGGGCGCAAGAGACCCAGTACTTC. As protein: CASSYQGGAQETQYF.

The gene calls are TRBV9 and TRBJ1-1, with D possibly TRBD1 on 6 matching bases. The germline V gene has CDR1 SGDLS and CDR2 YYNGEE. The ends were cut back, 4 bases at V and 3 bases at J, with 13 bases in the middle. The CDR3 runs 14 residues. CDR3: CASSPIGTYTEAFF. The CDR3 nucleotides read TGTGCCAGCAGCCCTATCGGGACATACACTGAAGCTTTCTTT.

The table lists this clone with a few counts. This rearrangement joins TRBV29-1 to TRBJ1-1; 7 nucleotides match TRBD1. This CDR3 region has 14 residues. Germline trimming cut 7 bases from V and 3 bases from J; bases unmatched to any gene: 11. Germline V lookup: CDR1 SQVTM, CDR2 ANQGSEA. CDR3 sequence reads: CSALTGPGDTEAFF. CDR3 nucleotide sequence: TGCAGCGCCCTGACAGGGCCGGGGGACACTGAAGCTTTCTTT.

V usage is TRBV19 and J usage is TRBJ2-4; 8 positions match TRBD1. V shed 5 bases, J shed 4 bases, and the junction held 7 bases outside the gene matches. The CDR3 loop spans 15 amino acids. The germline V gene encodes CDR1 LNHDA and CDR2 SQIVND (reference sequence). DNA for the CDR3: TGTGCCAGTAGTCCCGGACAGGGATTGAAAAACATTCAGTACTTC. It translates to CASSPGQGLKNIQYF.